A single sample gave rise to the 25 T cell receptor beta chains below, sequenced in a study of T-cell reconstitution after alpha-beta-depleted transplantation in children. For TCRbeta, the library was prepared with unique molecular identifiers. TCRdb fed the PCR reads into MiXCR, producing one record per CDR3 protein. The table shows about 270,000 distinct CDR3 sequences, with approximately 9.6% occurring only once. The sample consisted of PBMCs from the stem cell graft donor, taken from the stem cell graft. These receptors came from a human donor who donated a stem cell graft to a child with SCID.

This clonotype was observed a few times. The chain has TRBV4-2 and TRBJ1-1; no firm D call. The germline gives CDR1 LGHNA, CDR2 YNFKEQ. V was clipped by 0 bases and J by 7 bases, with 9 bases between them. There are 13 residues in the CDR3. CDR3 amino acids: CASSQEEQSEAFF. The CDR3 nucleotides are TGTGCCAGCAGCCAAGAGGAGCAGAGTGAAGCTTTCTTT.

This clonotype appeared a single time. This may be a read error: a much more frequent sequence differs by one nucleotide. The chain has TRBV12-3 or TRBV12-4 and TRBJ2-3, with D hard to call. The length of the CDR3 is 14 residues. The CDR3 sequence: CDSTWAIGADTQYF. CDR3 nucleotides: TGTGACAGCACTTGGGCCATCGGCGCAGATACGCAGTATTTT.

The J gene is TRBJ1-4, the V gene TRBV20-1, with a weak D call TRBD1 (5 bases). Germline values: CDR1 DFQATT, CDR2 SNEGSKA (reference sequence). Trimming took 6 bases from V and 8 from J, leaving 19 bases between them. The CDR3 has 14 residues. CDR3 sequence: CSALETGTVEKLFF. CDR3 coding DNA: TGCAGTGCCCTCGAAACGGGGACGGTAGAAAAACTGTTTTTT.

This clonotype was recorded at least ten times. The CDR3 DNA reads TGTGCCAGCAGGGGGGACACCGGACGGGGCACTGAAGCTTTCTTT. This encodes CASRGDTGRGTEAFF. The chain is built from TRBV25-1 and TRBJ1-1, with a weak D call TRBD1 (6 bases). CDR1 MGHDK and CDR2 SYGVNS come from the germline V gene. The CDR3 loop spans 15 amino acids. The ends were cut back, 6 bases at V and 4 bases at J, with 18 bases in the middle.

The table lists this clonotype with a few counts. The chain is built from TRBV6-5 and TRBJ1-5; tentatively, D is TRBD1 (6 bases). The CDR3 covers 14 residues. Germline V gene data show CDR1 as MNHEY and CDR2 as SVGAGI. Trimming removed 4 bases from V and 6 bases from J, with 13 bases in between. The CDR3 nucleotides read TGTGCCAGCAGTTCAGGGGTTGGGGTTCAGCCCCAGCATTTT. The encoded protein is CASSSGVGVQPQHF.

There are many counts of this clonotype. The chain joins TRBV12-3 or TRBV12-4 to TRBJ2-1; no definite D call. The CDR3 extends over 15 amino acids. Trimming removed 7 bases at V and 2 bases at J, with 15 bases between. CDR3 region: CASTPSALTYNEQFF. DNA for the CDR3: TGTGCCAGCACCCCATCGGCTCTTACCTACAATGAGCAGTTCTTC.

The chain recombines TRBV10-1 with TRBJ2-5, with D unresolved. Germline-derived CDR1 and CDR2 are WNHNN and SYGVQD (reference sequence). Trimming took 0 bases from V and 4 from J, leaving 6 bases between them. The CDR3 is 13 amino acids. This CDR3 reads CASSESRLETQYF. The CDR3 nucleotides read TGCGCCAGCAGTGAGTCCAGATTAGAGACCCAGTACTTC.

This clonotype came up a few times. This chain uses TRBV2 with TRBJ2-7, with D perhaps assigned TRBD1 or TRBD2 (5 bases each). The CDR3 contains 12 residues. V was pared by 8 bases and J by 2 bases, with 10 bases between. Germline V gene data show CDR1 as SNHLY and CDR2 as FYNNEI. The CDR3 nucleotides are TGTGCCAGCTATGGGGGTCCCTACGAGCAGTACTTC. It yields the protein CASYGGPYEQYF.

This clonotype was detected many times. The rearrangement links TRBV3-1 to TRBJ2-3; no firm D call. Germline V CDR1 and CDR2: LGHDT, YNNKEL (reference sequence). V was shortened by 0 bases and J by 1 base, with 5 bases between the two germline ends. This CDR3 has 14 amino acids. This CDR3 reads CASSQDPRTDTQYF. The CDR3 nucleotides read TGTGCCAGCAGCCAAGATCCACGCACAGATACGCAGTATTTT.

The CDR3 sequence is CASSQEGYTF. The CDR3 DNA sequence: TGTGCCAGCAGCCAGGAGGGCTACACCTTC. The chain employs TRBV2 and TRBJ1-2; no definite D call. Per the germline V gene, CDR1 is SNHLY and CDR2 is FYNNEI. CDR3 size: 10 residues. Trimming took off 6 bases at V and 8 bases at J, with 7 bases between the two ends.

This clonotype was observed a few times. The rearrangement uses TRBV12-3 or TRBV12-4 and TRBJ2-7, with no clear D. Between the trimmed V and J ends, which lost 6 bases and 4 bases, there was a span of 13 bases. The CDR3 sequence is 13 residues long. CDR3 DNA sequence: TGTGCCAGCAGGAACCGAAATAGTTACGAGCAGTACTTC. This translates into CASRNRNSYEQYF.

The chain couples TRBV29-1 to TRBJ2-5; the D is unclear. Trimming took off 4 bases at V and 5 bases at J, with 11 bases between the two ends. The CDR3 loop spans 12 amino acids. Looked up from germline, CDR1 is SQVTM and CDR2 is ANQGSEA. CDR3 amino acids: CSVGLTRETQYF. The CDR3 DNA sequence: TGCAGCGTTGGACTTACGAGGGAGACCCAGTACTTC.

V usage is TRBV18 and J usage is TRBJ1-1; 9 bases map to TRBD1. CDR1 KGHSH and CDR2 LQKENI come from the germline V gene. With V trimmed by 0 bases and J by 5 bases, 4 bases remained unmatched. The CDR3 spans 15 residues. CDR3 sequence (DNA): TGTGCCAGCTCACCACCGACAGGGGGAAGAACTGAAGCTTTCTTT. Protein product: CASSPPTGGRTEAFF.

Ten or more counts support this clonotype. The rearrangement uses TRBV25-1 and TRBJ2-7; 10 nucleotides agree with TRBD1. The germline gives CDR1 MGHDK, CDR2 SYGVNS. The CDR3 contains 17 residues. V shed 1 base, J shed 5 bases, and the junction held 11 bases outside the gene matches. CDR3: CASSEFYFGTGAHEQYF. CDR3 bases: TGTGCCAGCAGTGAATTCTATTTCGGGACAGGGGCCCACGAGCAGTACTTC.

This clonotype has a handful of counts. The genes are TRBV5-1 and TRBJ1-2; weak D call: TRBD1 (5 bases). CDR1 is SGHRS, CDR2 YFSETQ, per germline. The CDR3 spans 14 residues. Trimming removed 4 bases at V and 1 base at J, with 11 bases between. The CDR3, as DNA: TGCGCCAGCAGCACAACAGGCGGTAACTATGGCTACACCTTC. Amino acids: CASSTTGGNYGYTF. Looking up the rest from reference TRBV5-1 and TRBJ1-2 gives the full variable domain: KAGVTQTPRYLIKTRGQQVTLSCSPISGHRSVSWYQQTPGQGLQFLFEYFSETQRNKGNFPGRFSGRQFSNSRSEMNVSTLELGDSALYLCASSTTGGNYGYTFGSGTRLTVV.

In this sample, this clonotype turned up a few times. This chain connects TRBV6-2 or TRBV6-3 to TRBJ2-3; D remains unclear. Trimming left V 2 bases short and J 1 base short, with 7 bases between. The V gene's germline CDR1 is MNHEY and CDR2 SVGEGT. The CDR3 extends over 14 amino acids. The CDR3 sequence is CASSYEAGTDTQYF. CDR3 sequence (DNA): TGTGCCAGCAGTTACGAGGCGGGCACAGATACGCAGTATTTT.

This clonotype has only a few counts. This rearrangement joins TRBV12-3 or TRBV12-4 to TRBJ2-2; no clear D gene. CDR3 length equals 13 residues. V was cut by 3 bases and J by 6 bases, with 8 bases left in between. The CDR3 bases are TGTGCCAGCAGTTTGACCAGGCCCGGGGAGCTGTTTTTT. This gives the protein CASSLTRPGELFF.

The rearrangement joins TRBV6-6 to TRBJ1-2; no clear D gene. The V gene's germline CDR1 is MNHNY and CDR2 SVGAGI (reference sequence). The CDR3 sequence is 11 residues long. The germline V and J ends were trimmed by 6 bases and 7 bases, with 9 bases remaining between them. The CDR3 region is CASSREAGYTF. The CDR3 nucleotides are TGTGCCAGCAGCCGGGAGGCTGGCTACACCTTC.

This clonotype has just a few counts. The genes are TRBV10-3 and TRBJ2-3; D is possibly TRBD2 (6 bases). CDR3 length: 14 amino acids. The V end lost 2 bases, the J end lost 1 base, and 7 bases lay between the germline ends. Germline CDR1 reads ENHRY; CDR2 reads SYGVKD. CDR3 coding DNA: TGTGCCATCAGTGAGCCTAGCGGCACAGATACGCAGTATTTT. It is translated as CAISEPSGTDTQYF.

The gene calls are TRBV5-1 and TRBJ1-2; D perhaps matches TRBD1 (5 bases). V was cut by 4 bases and J by 4 bases, with 11 bases left in between. Germline-derived CDR1 and CDR2 are SGHRS and YFSETQ. This CDR3 is built from 13 residues. The CDR3 DNA is TGCGCCAGCAGCGAAGCAGGGATCTATGGCTACACCTTC. It translates to CASSEAGIYGYTF.

This sequence joins TRBV6-5 and TRBJ1-5; D not resolved. V lost 0 bases and J lost 6, with 6 bases in between. The CDR3 spans 13 residues. Germline-derived CDR1 and CDR2 are MNHEY and SVGAGI. CDR3 sequence: CASSYSEVQPQHF. The CDR3 nucleotides read TGTGCCAGCAGTTACTCGGAAGTTCAGCCCCAGCATTTT.

This chain links TRBV7-3 with TRBJ2-1; TRBD1 matches at 11 bases. The CDR3 runs 16 residues. Per germline, CDR1 SGHTA and CDR2 FQGTGA. V lost 4 bases and J lost 2; bases outside the gene matches: 4. CDR3 amino acids: CASSSRTGGAYNEQFF. The CDR3 nucleotides read TGTGCCAGCAGCTCTCGGACAGGGGGCGCCTACAATGAGCAGTTCTTC.

In its sample, this clonotype was seen a few times. The rearrangement links TRBV16 to TRBJ1-2, with 7 bases that match TRBD1. The V and J ends lost 2 bases and 3 bases, in that order; junction bases with no gene match: 0. The V gene's germline CDR1 is KGHSY and CDR2 FQNENV. CDR3 length: 13 residues. The CDR3: CASSQTGDYGYTF. The CDR3 bases are TGTGCCAGCAGCCAAACAGGGGACTATGGCTACACCTTC.

The chain joins TRBV9 to TRBJ2-3; 9 bases align to TRBD2. In germline, CDR1 is SGDLS, CDR2 YYNGEE. This CDR3 spans 16 amino acids. The V segment lost 2 bases and the J segment 1 base; nucleotides outside the gene matches: 5. The CDR3 DNA reads TGTGCCAGCAGCGTGGGGGCTAGCGGGGGCACAGATACGCAGTATTTT. It translates to CASSVGASGGTDTQYF.

The V call is TRBV20-1, the J call TRBJ1-4; D uncertain. Germline V CDR1 and CDR2: DFQATT, SNEGSKA (reference sequence). V was clipped by 6 bases and J by 4 bases, with 12 bases between them. The CDR3 spans 13 residues. The CDR3 is CSAEGRINEKLFF. The CDR3 nucleotides read TGCAGTGCGGAGGGTCGGATTAATGAAAAACTGTTTTTT.